Listed below are T cell receptor beta chains from one sample, sequenced in a study of beta chain features in type 1 diabetes. The protocol was immunoSEQ multiplex PCR, while the TCRdb copy is restricted to in-frame clones and leaves out a portion. The sample comprises about half a million clones, about 32% of which are singletons, and around 0.065% rests with the top ten. Material for sequencing was naive CD4+ T cells from blood. All receptors derive from a man between 18 and 35 years old in good health. Each CDR3 is given with its conserved first and last residue. Each record gives: D gene, clone size, J gene, V gene, CDR3 protein, CDR3 DNA. D genes are given only for firm matches. Part of the rows lack a size; the others show once, few, many or a class for expanded clones.

-,few,TRBJ2-3,TRBV2,CASSLLSGADTQYF,TGTGCCAGCAGCCTATTATCAGGGGCAGATACGCAGTATTTT
-,-,TRBJ2-7,TRBV7-8,CASSPARFLTYEQYF,TGTGCCAGCAGCCCGGCGCGGTTCCTCACCTACGAGCAGTACTTC
TRBD2,few,TRBJ2-1,TRBV5-4,CASSADPSGRRNEQFF,TGTGCCAGCAGCGCGGACCCTAGCGGGAGGAGGAATGAGCAGTTCTTC
-,few,TRBJ2-3,TRBV5-1,CASSLDILPDTQYF,TGCGCCAGCAGCTTGGACATCCTACCAGATACGCAGTATTTT
-,few,TRBJ2-5,TRBV29-1,CSGVPTGIQETQYF,TGCAGCGGAGTACCGACAGGCATACAAGAGACCCAGTACTTC
TRBD2,-,TRBJ2-5,TRBV9,CASSVGVTSGQETQYF,TGTGCCAGCAGCGTAGGGGTGACTAGCGGTCAAGAGACCCAGTACTTC
-,-,TRBJ1-2,TRBV2,CASSERGIDGYTF,TGTGCCAGCAGTGAACGGGGGATTGATGGCTACACCTTC
-,few,TRBJ2-5,TRBV27,CASSVRRGGETQYF,TGTGCCAGCAGCGTACGCAGGGGTGGAGAGACCCAGTACTTC
TRBD1,-,TRBJ2-1,TRBV14,CASSRNTGVPYNEQFF,TGTGCCAGCAGCCGAAATACAGGGGTTCCCTACAATGAGCAGTTCTTC
TRBD1,-,TRBJ1-4,TRBV7-3,CASRDDREEENEKLFF,TGTGCCAGCAGGGACGACAGGGAAGAAGAGAATGAAAAACTGTTTTTT
TRBD1,few,TRBJ2-3,TRBV5-1,CASRDTGGTQYF,TGCGCCAGCAGGGATACAGGGGGTACGCAGTATTTT
-,-,TRBJ2-5,TRBV29-1,CSGVRQGPQETQYF,TGCAGTGGGGTGCGGCAGGGCCCTCAAGAGACCCAGTACTTC
-,few,TRBJ1-3,TRBV30,CAWGPSSGNTIYF,TGTGCCTGGGGCCCGAGCTCTGGAAACACCATATATTTT
TRBD1,-,TRBJ2-5,TRBV5-4,CASSLPPGRGRGETQYF,TGTGCCAGCAGCTTGCCACCTGGCAGGGGGCGAGGGGAGACCCAGTACTTC
TRBD2,once,TRBJ2-1,TRBV5-1,CASSPLAGGLNNEQFF,TGCGCCAGCAGCCCTCTAGCGGGAGGTTTGAACAATGAGCAGTTCTTC
-,-,TRBJ2-1,TRBV19,CASSMTAQGTYNEQFF,TGTGCCAGTAGTATGACGGCCCAGGGGACCTACAATGAGCAGTTCTTC
-,-,TRBJ2-7,TRBV7-9,CASSQGLFSYEQYF,TGTGCCAGCAGTCAAGGGCTATTTTCCTACGAGCAGTACTTC
-,-,TRBJ2-7,TRBV7-2,CASSLRSAVSSYEQYF,TGTGCCAGCAGCTTAAGGTCGGCAGTGAGCTCCTACGAGCAGTACTTC
TRBD2,-,TRBJ2-7,TRBV5-1,CASSLQGGRTYEQYF,TGCGCCAGCAGCTTACAGGGCGGGAGGACCTACGAGCAGTACTTC
TRBD2,-,TRBJ2-1,TRBV30,CAWSGSWTSAYNEQFF,TGTGCCTGGAGTGGGTCCTGGACTAGCGCTTACAATGAGCAGTTCTTC
-,-,TRBJ2-5,TRBV5-4,CASSSTGGQETQYF,TGTGCCAGCAGCTCTACAGGCGGACAAGAGACCCAGTACTTC
-,once,TRBJ1-4,TRBV5-4,CASSQVAQQNEKLFF,TGTGCCAGCAGCCAAGTGGCGCAGCAGAATGAAAAACTGTTTTTT
-,-,TRBJ2-1,TRBV5-1,CASSPEAPSSYNEQFF,TGCGCCAGCAGCCCGGAGGCACCGAGCTCCTACAATGAGCAGTTCTTC
-,-,TRBJ2-2,TRBV7-2,CASSLGRRGSGELFF,TGTGCCAGCAGCTTAGGGCGTCGAGGAAGCGGGGAGCTGTTTTTT
TRBD1,few,TRBJ1-2,TRBV18,CASSPERTGAYGYTF,TGTGCCAGCTCACCCGAGCGGACAGGGGCCTATGGCTACACCTTC
TRBD1,-,TRBJ2-7,TRBV11-2,CASSLAGQAIDEQYF,TGTGCCAGCAGCTTAGCGGGACAGGCGATAGACGAGCAGTACTTC
-,-,TRBJ2-1,TRBV18,CASSLGHSSYNEQFF,TGTGCCAGCTCACTGGGACACAGCTCCTACAATGAGCAGTTCTTC
-,few,TRBJ1-5,TRBV18,CASSPGYGQPQHF,TGTGCCAGCTCACCGGGTTACGGTCAGCCCCAGCATTTT
TRBD2,-,TRBJ2-1,TRBV11-2,CASSSGLAGGPGNEQFF,TGTGCCAGCAGCTCCGGACTAGCGGGAGGGCCTGGAAATGAGCAGTTCTTC
TRBD2,few,TRBJ2-6,TRBV29-1,CSVVISGGTRGGANVLTF,TGCAGCGTCGTAATTAGCGGGGGTACGCGCGGTGGGGCCAACGTCCTGACTTTC
-,few,TRBJ2-1,TRBV7-9,CASSLVWRKASEQFF,TGTGCCAGCAGCCTAGTCTGGCGGAAGGCCAGTGAGCAGTTCTTC
-,-,TRBJ2-3,TRBV29-1,CSVENAADTQYF,TGCAGCGTTGAAAACGCGGCGGATACGCAGTATTTT
-,few,TRBJ2-1,TRBV7-2,CASSFQGQSYNEQFF,TGTGCCAGCAGCTTTCAGGGTCAGTCCTACAATGAGCAGTTCTTC
TRBD2,-,TRBJ2-1,TRBV4-2,CASSPVAGYNEQFF,TGTGCCAGCAGCCCTGTAGCGGGTTACAATGAGCAGTTCTTC
TRBD2,-,TRBJ2-1,TRBV7-2,CASSLATLAGGGNEQFF,TGTGCCAGCAGCTTAGCTACACTAGCGGGAGGGGGGAATGAGCAGTTCTTC
TRBD2,few,TRBJ2-1,TRBV7-3,CASSTGLAEYNEQFF,TGTGCCAGCAGCACCGGACTAGCGGAGTACAATGAGCAGTTCTTC
-,few,TRBJ1-2,TRBV19,CASRDPPGANYGYTF,TGTGCCAGTAGAGACCCCCCAGGGGCTAACTATGGCTACACCTTC
-,few,TRBJ2-1,TRBV7-6,CASSSLIGSSYNEQFF,TGTGCCAGCAGCTCCTTAATTGGTAGCTCCTACAATGAGCAGTTCTTC
TRBD2,-,TRBJ2-5,TRBV7-2,CASSLVEAGGQQETQYF,TGTGCCAGCAGCTTAGTAGAAGCGGGAGGCCAACAAGAGACCCAGTACTTC
-,-,TRBJ2-5,TRBV4-2,CASSRDSIQETQYF,TGTGCCAGCAGCCGCGACAGTATTCAAGAGACCCAGTACTTC
-,-,TRBJ1-6,TRBV25-1,CASRTDSVGLSPLHF,TGTGCCAGCAGGACAGACTCCGTGGGCTTATCACCCCTCCACTTT
-,few,TRBJ2-5,TRBV29-1,CSVEGGEETQYF,TGCAGCGTTGAAGGAGGGGAAGAGACCCAGTACTTC
-,-,TRBJ1-2,TRBV29-1,CSVEERSNWSYTF,TGCAGCGTTGAAGAACGCAGCAACTGGAGCTACACCTTC
-,few,TRBJ1-2,TRBV28,CASSSRTGNGYTF,TGTGCCAGCAGTTCAAGGACTGGTAATGGCTACACCTTC
TRBD1,-,TRBJ2-2,TRBV4-2,CASSQVRDRANTGELFF,TGTGCCAGCAGCCAAGTCAGAGACAGGGCGAACACCGGGGAGCTGTTTTTT
-,-,TRBJ1-2,TRBV2,CASSEGPRTDYGYTF,TGTGCCAGCAGTGAAGGTCCTAGGACGGACTATGGCTACACCTTC
-,-,TRBJ2-7,TRBV7-8,CASSFTSGSYEQYF,TGTGCCAGCAGCTTTACGTCTGGTTCCTACGAGCAGTACTTC
-,-,TRBJ2-7,TRBV30,CAWTGTGFYEQYF,TGTGCCTGGACCGGGACCGGATTCTACGAGCAGTACTTC